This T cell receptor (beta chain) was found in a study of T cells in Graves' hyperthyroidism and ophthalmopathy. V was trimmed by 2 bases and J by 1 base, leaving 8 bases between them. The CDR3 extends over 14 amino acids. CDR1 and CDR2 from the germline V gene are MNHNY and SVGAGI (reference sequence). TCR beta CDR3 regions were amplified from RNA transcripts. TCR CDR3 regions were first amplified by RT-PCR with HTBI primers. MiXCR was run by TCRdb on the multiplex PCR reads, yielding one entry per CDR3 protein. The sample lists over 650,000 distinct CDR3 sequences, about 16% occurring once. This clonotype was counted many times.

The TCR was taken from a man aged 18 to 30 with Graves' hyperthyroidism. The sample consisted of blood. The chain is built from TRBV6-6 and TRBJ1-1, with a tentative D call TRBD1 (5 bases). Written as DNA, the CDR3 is TGTGCCAGCAGTTACGGGAGGGGGAACACTGAAGCTTTCTTT. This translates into CASSYGRGNTEAFF.